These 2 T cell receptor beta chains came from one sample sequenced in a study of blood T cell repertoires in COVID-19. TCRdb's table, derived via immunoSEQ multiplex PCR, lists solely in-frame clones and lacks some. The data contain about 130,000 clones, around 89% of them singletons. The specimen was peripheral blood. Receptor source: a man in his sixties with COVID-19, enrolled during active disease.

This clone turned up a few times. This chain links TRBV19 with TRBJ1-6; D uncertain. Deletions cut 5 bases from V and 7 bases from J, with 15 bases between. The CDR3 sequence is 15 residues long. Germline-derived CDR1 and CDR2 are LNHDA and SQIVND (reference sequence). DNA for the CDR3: TGTGCCAGTAGTTTAGCCACCTACAGCAATTCACCCCTCCACTTT. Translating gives CASSLATYSNSPLHF.

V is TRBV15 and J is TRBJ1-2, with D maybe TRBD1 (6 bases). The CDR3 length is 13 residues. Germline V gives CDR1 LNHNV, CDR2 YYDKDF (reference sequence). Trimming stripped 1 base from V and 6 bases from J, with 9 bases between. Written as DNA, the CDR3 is TGTGCCACCAGCAGAGGGGCAGGGGATGGCTACACCTTC. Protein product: CATSRGAGDGYTF. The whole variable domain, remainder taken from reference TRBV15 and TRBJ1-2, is DAMVIQNPRYQVTQFGKPVTLSCSQTLNHNVMYWYQQKSSQAPKLLFHYYDKDFNNEADTPDNFQSRRPNTSFCFLDIRSPGLGDTAMYLCATSRGAGDGYTFGSGTRLTVV.